The 12 T cell receptor beta chains below all came from one sample that was sequenced in a study of lymphopenia after photon versus proton radiotherapy. The data were produced by immunoSEQ multiplex PCR, yet TCRdb's version contains in-frame clones alone and is incomplete. The profile covers 25,000 to 30,000 clones, with approximately 85% appearing a single time and around 29% taken by the ten largest. This specimen consisted of peripheral blood, obtained from a patient treated with photon-based radiotherapy. Source of these receptors: a man in his forties or fifties with gastric cancer.

The rearrangement uses TRBV14 and TRBJ1-2; D call uncertain. The length of the CDR3 is 15 residues. CDR1 and CDR2 from the germline V gene are SGHDN and FVKESK. V lost 2 bases and J 4 bases, leaving 14 bases between the germline ends. The chain's CDR3 is CASSQLSDGSYGYTF. The CDR3 nucleotides are TGTGCCAGCAGCCAATTAAGTGACGGGTCCTATGGCTACACCTTC.

The chain employs TRBV20-1 and TRBJ2-3, with D hard to call. This CDR3 is 10 amino acids long. V was trimmed by 3 bases and J by 5 bases, leaving 3 bases between them. The germline CDR1 and CDR2 sequences are DFQATT and SNEGSKA (reference sequence). CDR3 in DNA: TGCAGTGCTAGTGAAGATACGCAGTATTTT. This gives the protein CSASEDTQYF.

This chain connects TRBV10-1 to TRBJ1-6, with D hard to call. There are 14 residues in the CDR3. V lost 8 bases and J lost 7, with 15 bases in between. The germline V gene encodes CDR1 WNHNN and CDR2 SYGVQD (reference sequence). CDR3 sequence: CASGSGSWNSPLHF. The CDR3, as DNA: TGCGCCAGCGGTTCGGGGTCGTGGAATTCACCCCTCCACTTT.

This clone was observed once. The rearrangement links TRBV4-1 to TRBJ2-3; no definite D call. V was shortened by 2 bases and J by 0 bases, with 12 bases between the two germline ends. The CDR3 loop spans 16 amino acids. Germline V gene lookup returns CDR1 MGHRA and CDR2 YSYEKL. This CDR3 is CASSQPGHPSTDTQYF. The CDR3 DNA reads as TGCGCCAGCAGCCAACCGGGCCACCCCAGCACAGATACGCAGTATTTT.

The chain has TRBV7-2 and TRBJ1-2; a possible D gene is TRBD1 (5 bases). The CDR3 runs to 14 residues. Germline CDR1 SGHTA, CDR2 FQGNSA. V was trimmed by 1 base and J by 4 bases, leaving 10 bases between them. CDR3 nucleotide sequence: TGTGCCAGCAGCTTAGTTTGGGGCAGCTATGGCTACACCTTC. Protein product: CASSLVWGSYGYTF.

The chain combines TRBV18 with TRBJ1-4, with 9 bases aligning to TRBD1. The germline gives CDR1 KGHSH, CDR2 LQKENI. The J segment lost 7 bases and the V segment lost 5 bases, leaving 5 bases of the junction unmatched. This CDR3 region has 14 residues. The DNA of the CDR3 is TGTGCCAGCTCAAGAGGGACAGGGCCTGAAAAACTGTTTTTT. Protein product: CASSRGTGPEKLFF.

As for this clone: Other DNA sequences within the sample encode an identical CDR3. The CDR3 region has the DNA TGTGCCAGCAGCAGAGCCCTAGGGGGCCCGGGGAGCAATCAGCCCCAGCATTTT. Translating it yields CASSRALGGPGSNQPQHF. The chain has TRBV7-8 and TRBJ1-5, with 7 bases that match TRBD1. With V trimmed by 5 bases and J by 1 base, 14 bases remained unmatched. The length of the CDR3 is 18 residues. Per the germline V gene, CDR1 is SGHVS and CDR2 is FQNEAQ.

The rearrangement joins TRBV4-1 to TRBJ2-7; D is possibly TRBD1 (6 bases). The CDR3 has 15 residues. Germline V lookup: CDR1 MGHRA, CDR2 YSYEKL. V dropped 1 base and J dropped 6 bases, with 16 bases sitting between them. CDR3 loop: CASSQVNHRAGEQYV. CDR3 in DNA: TGCGCCAGCAGCCAAGTAAATCACAGGGCTGGCGAGCAGTACGTC.

The chain employs TRBV5-6 and TRBJ2-7; 9 bases match TRBD1. Trimming took 5 bases from V and 7 from J; bases not matched to a gene: 13. Germline V lookup: CDR1 SGHDT, CDR2 YYEEEE. The length of the CDR3 is 15 residues. CDR3 sequence: CASRSGPQGAGEQYV. Written as DNA, the CDR3 is TGTGCCAGCAGATCCGGCCCACAGGGGGCTGGGGAGCAGTACGTC.

In this sample, this clone turned up a few times. This chain connects TRBV28 to TRBJ2-1; 9 bases are a match to TRBD1. The V segment lost 5 bases and the J segment 3 bases; nucleotides outside the gene matches: 2. CDR1 is MDHEN, CDR2 SYDVKM, per germline. The CDR3 contains 14 residues. CDR3 nucleotide sequence: TGTGCCAGCAGTCCGACAGGGGGCTACAATGAGCAGTTCTTC. Protein sequence: CASSPTGGYNEQFF.

This chain uses TRBV11-3 with TRBJ2-3, with 7 positions matching TRBD2. Germline V gene sequence: CDR1 SGHNT, CDR2 YENEEA. This CDR3 is 12 amino acids long. Trimming cost V 5 bases and J 6 bases; bases outside gene matches: 2. In nucleotides, the CDR3 is TGTGCCAGCAGCCGGGGGGTGGATACGCAGTATTTT. Its translation is CASSRGVDTQYF.

The CDR3 reads CASSTGWSYNEQFF. The CDR3 DNA follows: TGTGCCAGCAGTACAGGGTGGTCCTACAATGAGCAGTTCTTC. The chain uses TRBV2 and TRBJ2-1; TRBD1 is a possible D gene (6 bases). With 5 bases removed from V and 1 base from J, the gap between germline ends came to 9 bases. Germline CDR1 reads SNHLY; CDR2 reads FYNNEI. This CDR3 region has 14 residues.